This T cell receptor (beta chain) was captured by sequencing in a study of shared clonotypes between healthy human individuals. The assay was immunoSEQ multiplex PCR, and TCRdb's table has in-frame clones only and misses some. This table holds roughly 700,000 clones, around 67% found once. There are a few counts of this clone. CDR1 is GTSNPN and CDR2 is SVGIG in the germline V gene (reference sequence). V shed 4 bases, J shed 4 bases, and the junction held 14 bases outside the gene matches. The CDR3 totals 17 residues. The chain employs TRBV30 and TRBJ2-2, with 8 bases that match TRBD2. The sequence derives from a woman aged 25 to 39 in good health. Sequencing was performed on memory CD4+ T cells sorted from blood. The subset: CD45RA-negative fraction. The CDR3 coding sequence is TGTGCCTGGACCCCCCGGGGCGGGAGGAGGAGCACCGGGGAGCTGTTTTTT. It translates to CAWTPRGGRRSTGELFF.